Here is one T cell receptor (beta chain) with its context. Its antigen is unknown. The CDR3 has 13 residues. V gave up 5 bases and J gave up 7 bases; unmatched junction bases: 7. Looked up from germline, CDR1 is SGHTA and CDR2 is FQGNSA. The data belong to a study of beta chain features in type 1 diabetes. It was one heparinised blood draw, averaging approximately 100 mL, that each donor gave. General study points: Junctions at VDJ sites from type 1 diabetes patients had fewer insertions and more deletions. All four CD4+ subsets of Type 1 diabetes patients contained TCRB CDR3s that were moderately but significantly shorter.

Expressed TCRB transcripts were sequenced because the entire RNA isolate underwent reverse transcription. Roughly 3.6 million reads was the average for naive, central memory and regulatory T cell samples. Assay: immunoSEQ multiplex PCR; the TCRdb copy retains only in-frame clones and omits some. There are 100,000 to 150,000 clones in the sample; 7% to 10% occur only once, and roughly 0.75% lies in the top ten. V and J are TRBV7-2 and TRBJ1-2; 7 positions agree with TRBD1. The sequencing sample was made of central memory CD4+ T cells from blood. The sequence derives from a man under 40 with type 1 diabetes. Here the CDR3 DNA reads TGTGCCAGCAGCATAGACAGGGTGGGTGGCTACACCTTC. It specifies CASSIDRVGGYTF.